This TCR beta chain originates from a study of STAT5B mutations in CD4+ large granular lymphocyte leukemia (dated by TCRdb to between 2021 and 2024). Describing the broader study: Among the healthy controls, the CDR3 'QG' motif was associated with a particular HLA allele. The TCRbeta repertoires of CD4+ T-cell large granular lymphocyte leukemia patients were compared with the TCRbeta repertoires of healthy blood donors. Flow cytometry on FACSCanto II or FACSVerse confirmed that purified fractions exceeded 95% purity among lymphocytes.

On this clone: The antigen this receptor binds is unknown. No base-level quality is on record; no much larger clone is a single base apart.

The investigation overall reported the following: Enrichment of TRBV06-family usage was observed among the top patient clones (8/27) relative to healthy controls (2/35). Compared with healthy CD4+ repertoires, CD4-sorted patient repertoires appeared more clonal, and this difference remained even after the putative leukemic clones were removed. Each patient's main leukemic clonotypes were private, but roughly 25% of these clonotypes showed up at low frequency in the non-leukemic repertoires of other patients. Data were not HLA-matched; higher clonality in CD4+ versus CD8+ T-LGLL could reflect the relatively small sample size.

Healthy controls were roughly 35 blood donors whose buffy coats came from the Finnish Red Cross blood service. All TCR-sequenced material derived from peripheral blood: patient blood samples and healthy donor buffy coats. Ficoll-Hypaque gradient centrifugation was used to isolate peripheral blood mononuclear cells. CD4+ cells were purified magnetically from the buffy coats of healthy controls. Genomic DNA was extracted using the Gentra Puregene Cell and Tissue kit, and a Qubit 2.0 fluorometer was used to quantify it. The immunoSEQ assay at survey resolution was applied to genomic DNA for sequencing of TCRbeta rearrangements. In the paper's pipeline: In the TCR sequencing data, the smallest productive clonotype frequency that could be detected was 2.59 x 10-5. Only productive TCRbeta rearrangements, meaning sequences that were complete and in-frame, were kept for the analyses. Sample clonality was computed as Simpson clonality in the immunoSEQ Analyzer version 3.0. Clones were grouped by frequency into very rare, small, medium, large (1-20%) or hyperexpanded (>20%) categories. Generation probabilities were estimated with OLGA 1.2.3, V-gene circos plots were made with VDJtools, specificities were looked up in VDJdb, and CDR3 motifs were identified with GLIPH. The table was pulled from immuneACCESS by TCRdb, which kept in-frame rearrangements only. Such tables lose some clones; where checked, under half of the loss comes from unresolved V genes, and the rest has no known cause. V, J and clone size derive from that table, while D and trimming were established from the DNA sequence. The sample data list 30,000 or so clones, and more than 75% of these were observed just once. The leading ten clones occupy over 2% of the sample.

In the germline V gene, CDR1 corresponds to SGDLS and CDR2 to YYNGEE. Counted from cysteine to phenylalanine, this CDR3 has 13 amino acids. Only CDR3 DNA remains: 39 bases, in frame from the first base. V sheds 4 bases and J sheds 3 bases, leaving 10 bases between their ends. This chain joins TRBV9 to TRBJ1-2; matching of 5 bases hints at TRBD1 as the D gene. Sequencing input: CD4+ T cells from blood buffy coats. The sequence was obtained from a human donor in good health. The nucleotide sequence is given as TGTGCCAGCAGCCGGGACCTGGACTATGGCTACACCTTC. Its protein is CASSRDLDYGYTF.